The entry below describes one T cell receptor beta chain. Its target is unknown. Each CDR3 protein gets one entry after TCRdb re-called the RT-PCR reads with MiXCR. The data contain more than 700,000 distinct CDR3 sequences, around 20% of them seen just once; the ten biggest clones take up more than 8.5%. This record belongs to a study of response to subunit inactivated influenza vaccine. Study outcomes and limitations: It was suggested by the authors that few new T cells are recruited by each seasonal influenza vaccination.

V was pared by 0 bases and J by 3 bases, with 5 bases of the junction left unmatched. Germline V lookup: CDR1 DFQATT, CDR2 SNEGSKA (reference sequence). The CDR3 loop spans 14 amino acids. The sequence was collected from a man aged 45-60 years who received an inactivated influenza vaccine. Sequenced here: PBMCs from blood, sampled 5 days after vaccination. The rearrangement uses TRBV20-1 and TRBJ2-7; TRBD1 aligns across 7 bases. The chain's CDR3 is CSARDSGQIYEQYF. The CDR3 nucleotides read TGCAGTGCTAGAGATTCGGGACAGATCTACGAGCAGTACTTC.